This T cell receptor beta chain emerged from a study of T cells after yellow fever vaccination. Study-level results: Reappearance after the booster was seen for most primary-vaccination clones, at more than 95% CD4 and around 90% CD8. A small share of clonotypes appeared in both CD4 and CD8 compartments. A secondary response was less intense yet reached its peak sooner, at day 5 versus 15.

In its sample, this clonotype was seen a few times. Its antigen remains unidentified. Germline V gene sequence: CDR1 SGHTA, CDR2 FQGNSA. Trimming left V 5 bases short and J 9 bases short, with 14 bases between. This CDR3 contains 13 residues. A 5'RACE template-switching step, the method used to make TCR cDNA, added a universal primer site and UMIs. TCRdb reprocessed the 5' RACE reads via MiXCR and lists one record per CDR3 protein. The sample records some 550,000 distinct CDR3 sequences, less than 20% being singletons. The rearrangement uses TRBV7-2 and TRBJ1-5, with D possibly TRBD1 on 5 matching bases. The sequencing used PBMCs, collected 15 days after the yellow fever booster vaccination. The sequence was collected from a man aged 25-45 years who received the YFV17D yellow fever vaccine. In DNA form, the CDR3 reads TGTGCCAGCAGCCCAGACAGTCCAGCGCCCCAGCATTTT. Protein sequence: CASSPDSPAPQHF. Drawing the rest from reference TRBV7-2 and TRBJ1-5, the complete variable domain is GAGVSQSPSNKVTEKGKDVELRCDPISGHTALYWYRQSLGQGLEFLIYFQGNSAPDKSGLPSDRFSAERTGGSVSTLTIQRTQQEDSAVYLCASSPDSPAPQHFGDGTRLSIL.